This TCR beta chain was captured in a study of cytomegalovirus exposure and HLA in healthy donors. Study summary: Prior work identified around 110 million unique TCR beta sequences in some 180 million T cells.

The table lists this clone with a count of one. Its antigen is unknown. Notes on the study in general: TCR beta V- and J-gene trimming, according to a later analysis, was linked to a missense DCLRE1C variant. A few V segments could not be told apart, such as TRBV6-2 and TRBV6-3, and were left out.

From germline, CDR1 is MDHEN and CDR2 SYDVKM. The CDR3 totals 16 residues. After removal of 3 bases from V and 5 bases from J, the junction contained 10 bases not matched to a gene. It was with 60 Vbeta and 13 Jbeta primers that the PCR ran. Method: immunoSEQ multiplex PCR; TCRdb's copy keeps in-frame clones and lacks some. The sample yields over 120,000 clones, over 65% seen once. J is TRBJ2-3 and V is TRBV28; 8 nucleotides align to TRBD1. Specimen: PBMCs. This TCR was sampled from a female donor in good health and CMV-seronegative. The CDR3 bases are TGTGCCAGCAGTTTTTTGGGGACAGGATCTCGAGATACGCAGTATTTT. As protein: CASSFLGTGSRDTQYF.